This TCR beta chain was documented in a study of blood T cell repertoires in COVID-19. Libraries were prepared by immunoSEQ multiplex PCR; TCRdb keeps only in-frame clonotypes and omits some of them. Counted here are 200,000 or so clones, roughly nine tenths occurring once; the ten biggest clones make up about 3.3%. The CDR3 covers 15 residues. With 3 bases removed from V and 3 bases from J, the gap between germline ends came to 15 bases. Germline lookup yields CDR1 SGHNT and CDR2 YYREEE (reference sequence). This chain joins TRBV5-4 and TRBJ1-1, with D tentatively TRBD1 (6 bases). The sequenced sample consisted of PBMCs or T cells enriched from blood (not recorded which). This clonotype originated in a woman younger than 35 in a cohort exposed to, infected with or recovered from COVID-19 (not recorded which). CDR3 in amino acids: CASSSQGAGDTEAFF. The CDR3 nucleotides read TGTGCCAGCAGCTCACAGGGAGCTGGGGACACTGAAGCTTTCTTT. The full variable domain, with the rest looked up from reference TRBV5-4 and TRBJ1-1, is ETGVTQSPTHLIKTRGQQVTLRCSSQSGHNTVSWYQQALGQGPQFIFQYYREEENGRGNFPPRFSGLQFPNYSSELNVNALELDDSALYLCASSSQGAGDTEAFFGQGTRLTVV.